Listed here are 20 T cell receptor beta chains from one sample, sequenced in a study of spatial heterogeneity in lung cancer. Study results and limitations: Expanded intratumoral alpha and beta TCR counts tracked tumor mutation counts.

Their specific antigens are unknown. Via MiXCR, TCRdb re-called the 5' RACE reads, giving one row per CDR3 protein. The sample has about 10,000 distinct CDR3 sequences, about 6.5% seen once. Indicated time point: sample taken at primary tumor resection. This material consisted of lung tumor tissue, taken at surgery. These receptors came from a female donor with early-stage non-small cell lung cancer.

In its sample, this clonotype was seen a few times. The rearrangement joins TRBV27 to TRBJ2-7, with D maybe TRBD2 (5 bases). Deletions cut 6 bases from V and 0 bases from J, with 12 bases between. The CDR3 runs to 14 residues. Germline V gives CDR1 MNHEY, CDR2 SMNVEV (reference sequence). The CDR3 region has the DNA TGTGCCAGCAGGACCTTAGGGAGCTCCTACGAGCAGTACGTC. This gives the protein CASRTLGSSYEQYV.

This clonotype was observed at least ten times. The rearrangement uses TRBV3-1 and TRBJ1-1; D not certain. Germline-derived CDR1 and CDR2 are LGHDT and YNNKEL (reference sequence). The CDR3 has 14 residues. V was pared by 5 bases and J by 1 base, with 11 bases between. The CDR3 region has the DNA TGTGCCAGCAGCTGGAGAACAGCGAACACTGAAGCTTTCTTT. Its translation: CASSWRTANTEAFF. Using reference TRBV3-1 and TRBJ1-1 for the parts outside the CDR3, the full variable domain is DTAVSQTPKYLVTQMGNDKSIKCEQNLGHDTMYWYKQDSKKFLKIMFSYNNKELIINETVPNRFSPKSPDKAHLNLHINSLELGDSAVYFCASSWRTANTEAFFGQGTRLTVV.

This clonotype was recorded at least ten times. This rearrangement joins TRBV12-3 or TRBV12-4 to TRBJ2-7; 9 bases are shared with TRBD2. V shed 5 bases, J shed 3 bases, and the junction held 5 bases outside the gene matches. This CDR3 is 14 amino acids long. The CDR3 loop is CASSGLAGLYEQYF. The DNA for the CDR3 is TGTGCCAGCAGTGGGCTAGCGGGACTCTACGAGCAGTACTTC.

Ten or more counts support this clonotype. The chain links TRBV6-6 to TRBJ2-7; a possible D gene is TRBD2 (7 bases). CDR3 length: 15 residues. V lost 5 bases to trimming and J lost 2 bases, with 16 bases between them. Germline V gene sequence: CDR1 MNHNY, CDR2 SVGAGI (reference sequence). The CDR3 loop is CASSITRGGPYEQYV. DNA for the CDR3: TGTGCCAGCAGTATAACGCGCGGGGGCCCCTACGAGCAGTACGTC.

This clonotype was seen repeatedly, ten times or more. V and J are TRBV7-9 and TRBJ1-1; 8 positions agree with TRBD1. The CDR3 covers 14 residues. Germline CDR1 SEHNR, CDR2 FQNEAQ (reference sequence). V shed 6 bases and J 3 bases; nucleotides not matched to a gene: 6. The CDR3 DNA reads as TGTGCCAGCAGGACGGACAGGGTGGACACTGAAGCTTTCTTT. This gives the protein CASRTDRVDTEAFF.

This clonotype came up many times. This chain connects TRBV27 to TRBJ1-3; tentative D call: TRBD1 (6 bases). The V gene's germline CDR1 is MNHEY and CDR2 SMNVEV (reference sequence). The CDR3 is made up of 14 amino acids. Trimming cost V 6 bases and J 3 bases, with 12 bases left between them. The CDR3 region has the DNA TGTGCCAGCAGACCGGGACAAAGTGGAAACACCATATATTTT. It is translated as CASRPGQSGNTIYF.

This sequence joins TRBV21-1 and TRBJ2-1. TRBV21-1 is reported as a pseudogene. The CDR3 totals 14 residues. For the CDR3, the DNA is TGTGCCAGCAGCAAAGCGGGCGACTACAATGAGCAGTTCTTC. It yields the protein CASSKAGDYNEQFF.

This clonotype was detected many times. The chain has TRBV7-8 and TRBJ2-4, with 8 bases fitting TRBD2. The CDR3 length is 16 residues. V dropped 4 bases and J dropped 8; count of bases not matched to a gene: 13. Germline values: CDR1 SGHVS, CDR2 FQNEAQ. CDR3 protein: CASSSRPGLVMDIQYF. In nucleotides, the CDR3 is TGTGCCAGCAGCTCAAGACCGGGACTAGTCATGGACATTCAGTACTTC.

The chain has TRBV11-1 and TRBJ2-3; TRBD2 matches 9 bases. Germline V gives CDR1 SGHAT, CDR2 FQDESV (reference sequence). V lost 5 bases to trimming and J lost 5 bases; unmatched junction nucleotides: 8. The CDR3 loop spans 15 amino acids. CDR3 sequence: CASSPLVAGVDTQYF. CDR3 bases: TGTGCCAGCAGCCCCCTCGTAGCGGGAGTAGATACGCAGTATTTT.

By share, this clonotype counts as medium-sized (0.01 to 0.1%). The chain carries TRBV11-2 and TRBJ2-1; D is perhaps TRBD1 (5 bases). The CDR3 runs to 15 residues. Trimming left V 0 bases short and J 7 bases short, with 13 bases between. Germline CDR1 and CDR2: SGHAT and FQNNGV. CDR3 sequence (DNA): TGTGCCAGCAGCTTAGATGGCAGGGTCACAAATGAGCAGTTCTTC. Encoded protein: CASSLDGRVTNEQFF.

This clonotype was recorded at least ten times. The rearrangement links TRBV7-2 to TRBJ2-4; 7 nucleotides line up with TRBD1. V dropped 4 bases and J dropped 7; count of bases not matched to a gene: 10. This CDR3 is built from 15 residues. The V gene's germline CDR1 is SGHTA and CDR2 FQGNSA. The CDR3 protein is CASSSNPGQMNIQYF. As DNA, the CDR3 is TGTGCCAGCAGCTCAAATCCGGGACAGATGAACATTCAGTACTTC.

In its sample, this clonotype was seen many times. J is TRBJ2-1 and V is TRBV7-2; the D gene is possibly TRBD1 (5 bases). Trimming cost V 1 base and J 15 bases, with 19 bases left between them. This CDR3 comprises 14 residues. In germline, CDR1 is SGHTA, CDR2 FQGNSA. The CDR3 here is CASSLGDGVGRLFF. As DNA, the CDR3 is TGTGCCAGCAGCTTAGGTGATGGGGTGGGGCGACTGTTCTTC.

The chain carries TRBV5-1 and TRBJ1-1, with TRBD1 as a possible D gene (6 bases). Germline lookup yields CDR1 SGHRS and CDR2 YFSETQ. The CDR3 spans 15 residues. The V end lost 0 bases, the J end lost 5 bases, and 14 bases lay between the germline ends. The CDR3 nucleotides are TGCGCCAGCAGCTTGGTGGGGGGCGCGGGTACTGAAGCTTTCTTT. The encoded protein is CASSLVGGAGTEAFF.

This clonotype was seen at least ten times. The rearrangement links TRBV28 to TRBJ2-2, with D hard to call. CDR1 MDHEN and CDR2 SYDVKM come from the germline V gene. The CDR3 spans 15 residues. V was clipped by 6 bases and J by 1 base, with 12 bases between them. The CDR3 DNA reads TGTGCCAGCAGACCTACCGATCAGAACACCGGGGAGCTGTTTTTT. The encoded protein is CASRPTDQNTGELFF.

V usage is TRBV5-5 and J usage is TRBJ1-6; D gene unclear. The CDR3 is 13 residues long. V dropped 1 base and J dropped 6 bases, with 5 bases sitting between them. Germline V CDR1 and CDR2: SGHKS, YYEKEE (reference sequence). The CDR3 protein is CASSLTVNSPLHF. CDR3 in DNA: TGTGCCAGCAGCTTGACAGTTAATTCACCCCTCCACTTT. The complete variable domain, with remaining parts taken from reference TRBV5-5 and TRBJ1-6, reads DAGVTQSPTHLIKTRGQQVTLRCSPISGHKSVSWYQQVLGQGPQFIFQYYEKEERGRGNFPDRFSARQFPNYSSELNVNALLLGDSALYLCASSLTVNSPLHFGNGTRLTVT.

This clonotype has at least ten counts. V usage is TRBV6-4 and J usage is TRBJ2-2; D perhaps matches TRBD1 (6 bases). The CDR3 covers 12 residues. V was shortened by 4 bases and J by 9 bases, with 9 bases between the two germline ends. The germline gives CDR1 MRHNA, CDR2 SNTAGT. CDR3 bases: TGTGCCAGCAGTGCTGGGGGCAGGGAGCTGTTTTTT. Encoded protein: CASSAGGRELFF.

In this sample, this clonotype is medium-sized. The CDR3 is CASSQSARGGNSPLHF. CDR3 in DNA: TGCGCCAGCAGCCAATCCGCCAGGGGGGGGAATTCACCCCTCCACTTT. V gene TRBV4-3 combines with J gene TRBJ1-6, with 7 bases that match TRBD1. CDR3 length equals 16 residues. V shed 2 bases, J shed 7 bases, and the junction held 8 bases outside the gene matches. Germline loops: CDR1 LGHNA, CDR2 YSLEER.

By its share, this clonotype is medium-sized. The chain uses TRBV7-2 and TRBJ1-1, with D tentatively TRBD1 (5 bases). Germline CDR1 and CDR2: SGHTA and FQGNSA. This CDR3 comprises 16 residues. Trimming took off 4 bases at V and 2 bases at J, with 17 bases between the two ends. This chain's CDR3 is CASSSGGGGLNTEAFF. CDR3 bases: TGTGCCAGCAGCTCTGGCGGGGGGGGACTTAACACTGAAGCTTTCTTT.

V usage is TRBV4-3 and J usage is TRBJ2-3; 9 nucleotides agree with TRBD1. Germline trimming cut 0 bases from V and 3 bases from J; bases unmatched to any gene: 4. CDR1 is LGHNA and CDR2 is YSLEER in the germline V gene. CDR3 length: 16 residues. DNA for the CDR3: TGCGCCAGCAGCCAAGAGGACAGGGGAGCTACAGATACGCAGTATTTT. Amino acids: CASSQEDRGATDTQYF.

This clonotype qualifies as medium-sized. The chain is built from TRBV28 and TRBJ1-5; perhaps TRBD1 as D (5 bases). CDR1 and CDR2 from the germline V gene are MDHEN and SYDVKM. The CDR3 loop spans 14 amino acids. Trimming pared 9 bases from V and 7 bases from J, leaving 19 bases between. CDR3 bases: TGTGCCAGTACATTTGTGGGGGAGGGACAGCCCCAGCATTTT. Translated, it gives CASTFVGEGQPQHF.